Described below is a single T cell receptor (beta chain) sequence and its context. There are 13 residues in the CDR3. The germline V and J ends were trimmed by 5 bases and 3 bases, with 11 bases remaining between them. Germline V gives CDR1 MNHEY, CDR2 SVGEGT. These data come from a study of blood T cell repertoires in COVID-19. Seattle's enrolled individuals joined amid active infection and were then monitored longitudinally. Profiled with immunoSEQ multiplex PCR; TCRdb holds only in-frame clones, not every one. The repertoire has tens of thousands of clones, over 60% of them found once; the top ten carry under 3%.

The chain joins TRBV6-2 or TRBV6-3 to TRBJ2-7, with D hard to call. The specimen was peripheral blood. The clonotype comes from a man between 65 and 79 years old with COVID-19, enrolled during active disease. The CDR3 coding sequence is TGTGCCAGCAGTCGGAGTTGGATCTACGAGCAGTACTTC. Protein sequence: CASSRSWIYEQYF.